The entry below describes one T cell receptor (beta chain). Its antigen is undetermined. V trimming: 4 bases; J trimming: 2 bases; junction bases outside the gene matches: 6. Per germline, CDR1 SGHNT and CDR2 YYREEE (reference sequence). There are 16 residues in the CDR3. This entry comes from a study of T cells in Graves' hyperthyroidism and ophthalmopathy. Findings and caveats of the study: A model of 13 V-J pairs discriminated ophthalmopathy from stable hyperthyroidism. The majority of expanded thyroid clonotypes above 0.001 also appeared in blood.

Researchers took RNA transcripts and amplified the TCR beta CDR3 regions from them. With the HTBI primer set, the TCR CDR3 went through a first round of RT-PCR. TCRdb re-derived calls from the multiplex PCR reads in MiXCR, one entry per CDR3 protein. In the table there are a few hundred thousand distinct CDR3 sequences, 14% to 15% of which are singletons. The receptor was isolated from a woman in her twenties or thirties with Graves' hyperthyroidism. Sequencing was done on a sample of blood. The chain has TRBV5-4 and TRBJ2-3; 11 bases map to TRBD2. CDR3 protein: CASSGGTSGYTDTQYF. The CDR3 DNA sequence: TGTGCCAGCAGCGGGGGGACTAGCGGTTACACAGATACGCAGTATTTT. The full variable domain, rest sourced from reference TRBV5-4 and TRBJ2-3, is ETGVTQSPTHLIKTRGQQVTLRCSSQSGHNTVSWYQQALGQGPQFIFQYYREEENGRGNFPPRFSGLQFPNYSSELNVNALELDDSALYLCASSGGTSGYTDTQYFGPGTRLTVL.